This T cell receptor beta chain was recovered during a study of blood T cell repertoires in COVID-19. Measured with immunoSEQ multiplex PCR; TCRdb has only the in-frame clones, and not every one. Of about 210,000 clones listed, roughly nine tenths are singletons. The ends were cut back, 0 bases at V and 4 bases at J, with 14 bases in the middle. The germline V gene has CDR1 LNHNV and CDR2 YYDKDF (reference sequence). This CDR3 contains 16 residues. The material sequenced was peripheral blood. The receptor was derived from a man aged 25-45 years with acute or convalescent COVID-19. The rearrangement joins TRBV15 to TRBJ2-3, with a weak D call TRBD2 (5 bases). In nucleotides, the CDR3 is TGTGCCACCAGCAGAGACTCCCCGCACGGGGCAGATACGCAGTATTTT. It is translated as CATSRDSPHGADTQYF.